The rows below give T cell receptor beta chains drawn from one sample of a study of PD-1 and CTLA-4 blockade in melanoma. TCRdb's copy holds only in-frame clones and misses some; the assay was immunoSEQ multiplex PCR. The table records around 31,000 clones, roughly 90% of them present only once. Sequences were derived from CD8+ T cells from peripheral blood, sampled from a patient given anti-PD-1 treatment. The receptors here all came from a human donor with melanoma. The CDR3 runs from the conserved cysteine through the conserved F or W. Fields, in order: V gene, D gene, J gene, clone size, CDR3 length, CDR3 DNA, CDR3 protein. D genes are given only for firm matches. Only some rows state a clone size, as once, few, many or a class for expanded clones.

V gene: TRBV3-1/TRBV3-2; D gene: -; J gene: TRBJ2-7; clone size: -; CDR3 length: 14; CDR3 DNA: TGTGCCAGCAGCCATAACAGGGCTTCTTACGAGCAGTACTTC; CDR3 protein: CASSHNRASYEQYF
V gene: TRBV7-2; D gene: -; J gene: TRBJ1-5; clone size: -; CDR3 length: 13; CDR3 DNA: TGTGCCAGCAGCTGGTCCGGTTCACAGCCCCAGCATTTT; CDR3 protein: CASSWSGSQPQHF
V gene: TRBV29-1; D gene: TRBD1; J gene: TRBJ2-1; clone size: -; CDR3 length: 16; CDR3 DNA: TGCAGCGTTGATCGGGTCCGGGACAGGGGGTACAATGAGCAGTTCTTC; CDR3 protein: CSVDRVRDRGYNEQFF
V gene: TRBV28; D gene: -; J gene: TRBJ1-6; clone size: -; CDR3 length: 16; CDR3 DNA: TGTGCCAGCAGCGGAGGGACGTCCTCTTGGAATTCACCCCTCCACTTT; CDR3 protein: CASSGGTSSWNSPLHF
V gene: TRBV9; D gene: TRBD1; J gene: TRBJ2-2; clone size: -; CDR3 length: 17; CDR3 DNA: TGTGCCAGCAGCGAGTATCCGGGACAGGGGGACACCGGGGAGCTGTTTTTT; CDR3 protein: CASSEYPGQGDTGELFF
V gene: TRBV18; D gene: -; J gene: TRBJ1-3; clone size: -; CDR3 length: 15; CDR3 DNA: TGTGCCAGCTCACCACCAGTTTCCCACGTAAACACCATATATTTT; CDR3 protein: CASSPPVSHVNTIYF
V gene: TRBV30; D gene: TRBD2; J gene: TRBJ2-3; clone size: -; CDR3 length: 15; CDR3 DNA: TGTGCCTGGAGTGTAACTAGCGGGGTTTTAGATACGCAGTATTTT; CDR3 protein: CAWSVTSGVLDTQYF
V gene: TRBV7-9; D gene: -; J gene: TRBJ2-3; clone size: -; CDR3 length: 14; CDR3 DNA: TGTGCCAGCAGAGCCCGGGACTCCCCCCAGGAGCAGTATTTT; CDR3 protein: CASRARDSPQEQYF
V gene: TRBV6-2/TRBV6-3; D gene: TRBD1; J gene: TRBJ2-7; clone size: -; CDR3 length: 16; CDR3 DNA: TGTGCCAGCACCCCCGGGACAGGGGCAAGCTCCTACGAGCAGTACTTC; CDR3 protein: CASTPGTGASSYEQYF
V gene: TRBV5-6; D gene: -; J gene: TRBJ2-7; clone size: -; CDR3 length: 15; CDR3 DNA: TGTGCCAGCAGCTTTGATGGCGGCAGCTCCTACGAGCAGTACTTC; CDR3 protein: CASSFDGGSSYEQYF
V gene: TRBV28; D gene: TRBD1; J gene: TRBJ1-5; clone size: once; CDR3 length: 17; CDR3 DNA: TGTGCCAGCAGTTTATTAGGGGACAGGGGTTTCGCCCAGCCCCAGCATTTT; CDR3 protein: CASSLLGDRGFAQPQHF
V gene: TRBV10-3; D gene: -; J gene: TRBJ2-1; clone size: -; CDR3 length: 12; CDR3 DNA: TGTGCCATCAGTGAAGGACAAATTGAGCAGTTCTTC; CDR3 protein: CAISEGQIEQFF
V gene: TRBV6-5; D gene: -; J gene: TRBJ2-7; clone size: -; CDR3 length: 14; CDR3 DNA: TGTGCCAGCAGTACCGGACGGGTTCGGGACGAGCAGTACTTC; CDR3 protein: CASSTGRVRDEQYF
V gene: TRBV3-1/TRBV3-2; D gene: -; J gene: TRBJ2-1; clone size: -; CDR3 length: 15; CDR3 DNA: TGTGCCAGCAGCCAAGATTTGGACTACTACAATGAGCAGTTCTTC; CDR3 protein: CASSQDLDYYNEQFF
V gene: TRBV27; D gene: -; J gene: TRBJ2-7; clone size: -; CDR3 length: 16; CDR3 DNA: TGTGCCAGCAGTTTGAGAGGGGACTGGGCTAGCGACGAGCAGTACTTC; CDR3 protein: CASSLRGDWASDEQYF
V gene: TRBV19; D gene: TRBD2; J gene: TRBJ2-1; clone size: -; CDR3 length: 15; CDR3 DNA: TGTGCCAGTAGTATGACTAGCGGGAGCCCAAATGAGCAGTTCTTC; CDR3 protein: CASSMTSGSPNEQFF
V gene: TRBV6-5; D gene: -; J gene: TRBJ2-2; clone size: -; CDR3 length: 12; CDR3 DNA: TGTGCCACAGAGTGGCGTATCGGGGAGCTGTTTTTT; CDR3 protein: CATEWRIGELFF